This T cell receptor (beta chain) was profiled in a study of cytomegalovirus exposure and HLA in healthy donors. Germline V gene sequence: CDR1 LNHNV, CDR2 YYDKDF (reference sequence). The length of the CDR3 is 14 residues. V lost 5 bases and J lost 2; bases outside the gene matches: 5. With 60 Vbeta and 13 Jbeta primers, the PCR was carried out. Produced via immunoSEQ multiplex PCR; TCRdb's table is partial and in-frame only. The table records 200,000 to 250,000 clones, roughly 83% of them present only once. The sequenced sample was PBMCs. The chain joins TRBV15 to TRBJ2-7; 8 bases match TRBD1. This clonotype was obtained from a girl aged 5-17 years in good health and CMV-seronegative. The CDR3 spells CATSGDRGTYEQYF. CDR3 coding DNA: TGTGCCACCAGCGGTGACAGGGGAACCTACGAGCAGTACTTC.